The present T cell receptor beta chain was sequenced within a study of blood T cell repertoires in COVID-19. Assay: immunoSEQ multiplex PCR; the TCRdb copy retains only in-frame clones and omits some. Counted here are 650,000 to 800,000 clones, 70% to 90% occurring once; the ten biggest clones make up 0.2% to 0.3%. This CDR3 spans 15 amino acids. Germline-derived CDR1 and CDR2 are MNHEY and SMNVEV (reference sequence). The ends lost 4 bases at V and 4 bases at J; junction bases unmatched: 2. Sample: peripheral blood. This clonotype was obtained from a woman between 18 and 29 years old with acute or convalescent COVID-19. The gene calls are TRBV27 and TRBJ2-1; 12 bases are shared with TRBD2. The CDR3 nucleotides are TGTGCCAGCAGTTCTCTAGCGGGGGGGTACAATGAGCAGTTCTTC. This translates into CASSSLAGGYNEQFF.